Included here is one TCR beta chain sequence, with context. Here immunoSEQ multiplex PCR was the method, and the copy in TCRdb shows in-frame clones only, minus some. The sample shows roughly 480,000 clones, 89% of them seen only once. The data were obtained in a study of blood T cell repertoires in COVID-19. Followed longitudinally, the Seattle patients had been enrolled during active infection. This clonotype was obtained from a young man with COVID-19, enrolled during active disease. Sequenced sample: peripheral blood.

DNA for the CDR3: TGTGCTAGTGGTTTTTACAGCTCCCTCTCCTACGAGCAGTACTTC. Translated, it gives CASGFYSSLSYEQYF. V is TRBV12-5 and J is TRBJ2-7, with D uncertain. The CDR3 covers 15 residues. With 3 bases removed from V and 0 bases from J, the gap between germline ends came to 12 bases. The V gene's germline CDR1 is LGHNT and CDR2 FRNRAP.